This T cell receptor beta chain is drawn from a study of OX40 agonist ivuxolimab in advanced cancers. About the study: Patients with hepatocellular carcinoma, melanoma, renal cell or head and neck cancer made up the dose-escalation patients.

The CDR3 is 16 amino acids. Germline V gives CDR1 MNHNY, CDR2 SVGAGI (reference sequence). The V gene lost 0 bases and the J gene lost 0 bases, with 10 bases spanning the gap. TCRdb keeps only in-frame clones here, not all; method: immunoSEQ multiplex PCR. The data show 30,000 to 40,000 clones, about 74% seen once. This clone has only one observation. The antigen is unknown. Findings of the study overall: The investigators did not determine what antigen specificity the expanded peripheral T cells had. Blood T cells, both CD4+ and CD8+, expanded clonally by week 6 at 0.1 to 3.0 mg/kg. Partly responding patients at 0.1-3.0 mg/kg showed some of the smallest clonal expansion.

The TCR originated in an adult with an advanced solid tumor such as melanoma, head and neck, liver or kidney cancer. The input for sequencing was CD4+ or CD8+ T cells sorted from blood, taken in a trial of the OX40 agonist ivuxolimab. V and J are TRBV6-6 and TRBJ2-3; D not resolved. CDR3 bases: TGTGCCAGCAGTTACTCGAGATCAAGTAGCACAGATACGCAGTATTTT. Its protein is CASSYSRSSSTDTQYF.